This is a list of T cell receptor beta chains from one sample in a study of blood T cell repertoires in COVID-19. Method: immunoSEQ multiplex PCR; TCRdb's copy keeps in-frame clones and lacks some. The sample shows some 300,000 clones, 89% of them seen only once. The material sequenced was PBMCs or T cells enriched from blood (not recorded which). The receptors originated from a middle-aged woman who had recovered from COVID-19. Each CDR3 is given with its conserved first and last residue. A D gene is named only where the DNA matches it firmly. Clone size is shown for a subset of rows, as once, few, many or a class of expanded clone.

-	-	TRBV5-4	TRBJ2-6	TGTGCCAGCAGCTGGGCGAGCTCTGGGGCCAACGTCCTGACTTTC	CASSWASSGANVLTF
-	-	TRBV7-9	TRBJ1-1	TGTGCCAGCGGCGGGACTGAAGCTTTCTTT	CASGGTEAFF
-	TRBD2	TRBV19	TRBJ2-2	TGTGCCAGTAGTATATCGGGGACTAACCTGGAGCTGTTTTTT	CASSISGTNLELFF
-	-	TRBV5-1	TRBJ1-5	TGCGCCAGCAGCGGCGAGGGGGTAGGTCAGCCCCAGCATTTT	CASSGEGVGQPQHF
-	-	TRBV30	TRBJ1-1	TGTGGCTGGGGCGCGGGGCTCACTGAAGCTTTCTTT	CGWGAGLTEAFF
few	-	TRBV3-1/TRBV3-2	TRBJ2-2	TGTGCCAGCAGCCATCAAAGGGAGCTGTTTTTT	CASSHQRELFF
once	-	TRBV7-6	TRBJ2-2	TGTGCCAGCCAACAAGGGGGTCGCACCGGGGAGCTGTTTTTT	CASQQGGRTGELFF
-	-	TRBV4-1	TRBJ1-5	TGCGCCAGCAGCCAAGATACGAGGCAGCCCCAGCATTTT	CASSQDTRQPQHF
-	-	TRBV30	TRBJ2-3	TGTGCCTGGAGTCACGGCGGGGTTAGCACAGATACGCAGTATTTT	CAWSHGGVSTDTQYF
-	TRBD2	TRBV12-5	TRBJ2-1	TGTGCTAGTGGTCCTCCGGGACTAGCGGGGACCTACAATGAGCAGTTCTTC	CASGPPGLAGTYNEQFF
once	TRBD2	TRBV7-2	TRBJ2-5	TGTGCCAGCAGCAAACCCTTGGCTAGCGGGCTACAAGAGACCCAGTACTTC	CASSKPLASGLQETQYF
-	-	TRBV21-1	TRBJ2-1	TGTGCCAGCAGCCCACCGGGCAGGGGGATCAATGAGCAGTTCTTC	CASSPPGRGINEQFF
-	TRBD1	TRBV19	TRBJ2-7	TGTGCCAGTAGTATCGACAGGGAGTACGAGCAGTACTTC	CASSIDREYEQYF
-	TRBD1	TRBV7-2	TRBJ2-7	TGTGCCAGCAGCGCCAGACAGGGTACCTACGAGCAGTACTTC	CASSARQGTYEQYF
-	TRBD1	TRBV7-2	TRBJ1-1	TGTGCCAGCAGCTTCCCGGGACAGGTCGAAGCTTTCTTT	CASSFPGQVEAFF
-	TRBD2	TRBV4-3	TRBJ2-1	TGCGCCAGCAGCCAAGATTACCCTAGCGGGGCCTACAATGAGCAGTTCTTC	CASSQDYPSGAYNEQFF
-	TRBD1	TRBV4-3	TRBJ2-7	TGCGCCAGCAGCCAAGGTCCCGCCGACAGGGTGGCCGAGCAGTACTTC	CASSQGPADRVAEQYF
once	-	TRBV28	TRBJ1-1	TGTGCCAGCAGTTTCCAGAACACTGAAGCTTTCTTT	CASSFQNTEAFF
-	TRBD1	TRBV5-6	TRBJ1-2	TGTGCCAGCAGCTTGACAGGGGGAAGGAAGGTAGATGGCTACACCTTC	CASSLTGGRKVDGYTF
-	TRBD1	TRBV4-1	TRBJ1-2	TGCGCCAGCAGCCAAGATAGGGGACAGGCTTATGGCTACACCTTC	CASSQDRGQAYGYTF
-	-	TRBV7-2	TRBJ2-1	TGTGCCAGCAGTCTAGACTCCTGGTCCTACAATGAGCAGTTCTTC	CASSLDSWSYNEQFF
-	-	TRBV12-5	TRBJ1-6	TGTGCTAGTGCCCTTTGGGGAGCTTCACCCCTCCACTTT	CASALWGASPLHF
once	TRBD1	TRBV15	TRBJ1-6	TGTGCCACCAGCAGAGATCAGGACAGGGCCAATTCACCCCTCCACTTT	CATSRDQDRANSPLHF
few	-	TRBV7-9	TRBJ2-2	TGTGCCAGCAGCCCCCAACGGCAGGCGAAACCCGGGGAGCTGTTTTTT	CASSPQRQAKPGELFF
-	TRBD2	TRBV7-2	TRBJ2-5	TGTGCCAGCAGCACCTCACTAGCGACCAACCAAGAGACCCAGTACTTC	CASSTSLATNQETQYF
-	-	TRBV28	TRBJ2-5	TGTGCCAGCAGTTTAATGTCGGGGAGAGAGAAATTCAAGACCCAGTACTTC	CASSLMSGREKFKTQYF
-	TRBD2	TRBV5-1	TRBJ2-1	TGCGCCAGCCGCGGGAGCGGGGGTTACAATGAGCAGTTCTTC	CASRGSGGYNEQFF
-	-	TRBV19	TRBJ2-1	TGTGCCAGTAGTAATGGGGGGGCCCAAGACAATGAGCAGTTCTTC	CASSNGGAQDNEQFF
-	-	TRBV3-1/TRBV3-2	TRBJ1-5	TGTGCCAGCAGCCGAGGGGCAGGGAGGGATCAGCCCCAGCATTTT	CASSRGAGRDQPQHF
-	-	TRBV5-1	TRBJ2-1	TGCGCCAGCAGCCTATACAATGAGCAGTTCTTC	CASSLYNEQFF
-	-	TRBV11-1	TRBJ2-1	TGTGCCAGCAGCTTAGCGGGGCGCCGAGATGAGCAGTTCTTC	CASSLAGRRDEQFF
-	-	TRBV9	TRBJ2-1	TGTGCCAGCAGCCTAGCTGTCCTGAATGAGCAGTTCTTC	CASSLAVLNEQFF
-	-	TRBV11-3	TRBJ2-3	TGTGCCAGCAGGCCTAGAACGGTGTTCACAGATACGCAGTATTTT	CASRPRTVFTDTQYF
-	TRBD1	TRBV15	TRBJ1-2	TGTGCCACCAGCAGAGGACAGGGGGATGGCTACACCTTC	CATSRGQGDGYTF
-	-	TRBV11-3	TRBJ2-5	TGTGCCAGCAGCTTGGGGGGGCCCGGGGAGACCCAGTACTTC	CASSLGGPGETQYF
-	-	TRBV7-8	TRBJ1-4	TGTGCCAGCAGCTTAGGTCTATATAATGAAAAACTGTTTTTT	CASSLGLYNEKLFF
-	-	TRBV28	TRBJ2-7	TGTGCCAGCGGTGCCTCCGGGTACGAGCAGTACTTC	CASGASGYEQYF
-	-	TRBV12-3/TRBV12-4	TRBJ2-3	TGTGCCAGCAGTTCACTACATACAGATACGCAGTATTTT	CASSSLHTDTQYF
once	TRBD2	TRBV24-1	TRBJ2-1	TGTGCCACCAGTCATGTCAGGGGCCCTAGCGGGGGATCCTACAATGAGCAGTTCTTC	CATSHVRGPSGGSYNEQFF
-	TRBD2	TRBV5-4	TRBJ2-3	TGTGCCAGCAGCCCTCGGGGGGGTACAGATACGCAGTATTTT	CASSPRGGTDTQYF
once	TRBD2	TRBV7-9	TRBJ2-7	TGTGCCAGCAGCCCGGGACTAGCGCCATACGAGCAGTACTTC	CASSPGLAPYEQYF
-	-	TRBV7-2	TRBJ1-2	TGTGCCAGCAGCCCTGGGATACAGGGTCGATTCTATGGCTACACCTTC	CASSPGIQGRFYGYTF
-	-	TRBV5-1	TRBJ1-1	TGCGCCAGCAGCTTGGATGCGGGGCGTACTGAAGCTTTCTTT	CASSLDAGRTEAFF
-	TRBD2	TRBV9	TRBJ2-1	TGTGCCAGCAGCGTAGTAGCGGGAGGGCCCTCTAGTACCTACAATGAGCAGTTCTTC	CASSVVAGGPSSTYNEQFF
-	-	TRBV6-1	TRBJ2-7	TGTGCCAGCAGTGAGAGCAGGTCTGGCGAGCAGTACTTC	CASSESRSGEQYF
-	-	TRBV29-1	TRBJ2-1	TGCAGCGTTGAGGTGTCGGGCAATGAGCAGTTCTTC	CSVEVSGNEQFF
-	TRBD1	TRBV9	TRBJ1-1	TGCGCCAGCAGCGTAACTGGACAGGGTGGGACTGAAGCTTTCTTT	CASSVTGQGGTEAFF
-	TRBD1	TRBV7-8	TRBJ1-2	TGTGCCAGCAGCTTAGCGCGGCAGGGGGTAAAGAATGGCTACACCTTC	CASSLARQGVKNGYTF